One and the same sample provided the 19 T cell receptor beta chains below, sequenced in a study of T cells after posttransplantation cyclophosphamide (dated by TCRdb to about 2016). Naive T cells were defined as viable CD3+CD4+ or CD3+CD8+ cells that were CCR7+CD45RA+CD45RO-CD95-CD27+CD28+. Preparation of the library involved the immunoSEQ multiplex PCR assay. As stored in TCRdb, this immuneACCESS dataset retains in-frame rearrangements with V and J assigned. A fraction of the clones does not appear; measured against another copy, unresolved V genes explain less than half of the discrepancy, and the remainder lacks a known reason. This sample gives some 20,000 clones in total; 98% of them show up just once. The biggest ten clones account for about 0.15% of the sample. Source material: naive CD4+ T cells sorted from PBMCs. The receptor source for this set is a man in his forties or fifties in good health, CMV-negative, and a related stem cell transplant donor.

The chain employs TRBV5-6 and TRBJ2-7, with 7 bases that match TRBD1. Trimming cost V 0 bases and J 3 bases; bases outside gene matches: 6. The CDR3 runs 15 residues. Germline V gives CDR1 SGHDT, CDR2 YYEEEE. CDR3 coding DNA: TGTGCCAGCAGCTTGGCCTGGGACAGAGGCTACGAGCAGTACTTC. Translation gives CASSLAWDRGYEQYF.

Comment on this clone: Other DNA sequences within the sample encode an identical CDR3. The chain has TRBV7-9 and TRBJ2-5, with 8 bases aligning to TRBD1. The germline V gene has CDR1 SEHNR and CDR2 FQNEAQ (reference sequence). The CDR3 covers 14 residues. With 2 bases clipped from V and 7 bases from J, the junction kept 6 bases outside the gene matches. The CDR3 spells CASSLTQGAVTQYF. The CDR3 nucleotides read TGTGCCAGCAGCTTAACGCAGGGGGCAGTGACCCAGTACTTC.

The chain has TRBV28 and TRBJ1-4, with D perhaps TRBD1 (6 bases). The V end was cut by 3 bases, the J end by 0 bases, with 8 bases between. The CDR3 sequence is 15 residues long. The V gene's germline CDR1 is MDHEN and CDR2 SYDVKM. The CDR3 DNA follows: TGTGCCAGCAGTTTTTGGGGGCCAACTAATGAAAAACTGTTTTTT. Encoded protein: CASSFWGPTNEKLFF.

V is TRBV28 and J is TRBJ2-1; D is possibly TRBD2 (6 bases). V shed 6 bases and J shed 9 bases, with 15 bases lying between them. Per the germline V gene, CDR1 is MDHEN and CDR2 is SYDVKM. The CDR3 length is 13 residues. In DNA, the CDR3 is TGTGCCAGCAGGGGAGGTTCGTGGGGTGAGCAGTTCTTC. Its translation is CASRGGSWGEQFF.

This chain links TRBV10-1 with TRBJ2-1; 9 positions agree with TRBD2. Unmatched junction bases numbered 5, after V lost 0 bases and J lost 5 bases. The length of the CDR3 is 16 residues. CDR1 is WNHNN, CDR2 SYGVQD, per germline (reference sequence). This CDR3 is CASSESRVAGDNEQFF. The CDR3 DNA sequence: TGCGCCAGCAGTGAGTCGAGGGTAGCGGGGGACAATGAGCAGTTCTTC.

This chain connects TRBV10-3 to TRBJ2-2; the D is unclear. Per germline, CDR1 ENHRY and CDR2 SYGVKD. This CDR3 region has 13 residues. V lost 5 bases, J lost 6 bases, and 10 bases lay in between. CDR3 protein: CAISPTVSGELFF. The CDR3 DNA sequence: TGTGCCATCAGTCCCACTGTGTCCGGGGAGCTGTTTTTT.

This chain links TRBV7-2 with TRBJ1-3, with no clear D. Germline V gives CDR1 SGHTA, CDR2 FQGNSA. V lost 3 bases to trimming and J lost 6 bases, with 12 bases between them. The CDR3 runs 14 residues. This chain's CDR3 is CASSLSLGQNTIYF. CDR3 sequence (DNA): TGTGCCAGCAGCTTGTCGCTTGGCCAAAACACCATATATTTT.

This chain uses TRBV7-3 with TRBJ2-1, with 7 bases identical to TRBD2. The CDR3 has 16 amino acids. V dropped 2 bases and J dropped 0; count of bases not matched to a gene: 4. In germline, CDR1 is SGHTA, CDR2 FQGTGA. The CDR3 bases are TGTGCCAGCAGCTTAGTGGGCGGGAGCTCCTACAATGAGCAGTTCTTC. It is translated as CASSLVGGSSYNEQFF.

The rearrangement uses TRBV7-6 and TRBJ2-3, with 10 bases matching TRBD2. The V and J ends lost 1 base and 0 bases, in that order; junction bases with no gene match: 10. Germline V lookup: CDR1 SGHVS, CDR2 FNYEAQ. The CDR3 consists of 19 residues. DNA of the CDR3: TGTGCCAGCAGCTTAGATCTAGCGGGAGATTTGGGGAGCACAGATACGCAGTATTTT. Amino acids: CASSLDLAGDLGSTDTQYF.

This chain connects TRBV29-1 to TRBJ1-2, with a tentative D call TRBD1 (6 bases). V was shortened by 7 bases and J by 13 bases, with 25 bases between the two germline ends. This CDR3 contains 13 residues. The V gene's germline CDR1 is SQVTM and CDR2 ANQGSEA. CDR3 region: CSGVGPTGTSPTF. Here the CDR3 DNA reads TGCAGCGGGGTGGGACCAACAGGGACCTCCCCCACCTTC.

V gene TRBV19 combines with J gene TRBJ1-2; tentative D call: TRBD1 (6 bases). The CDR3 runs to 16 residues. CDR1 and CDR2 (germline): LNHDA, SQIVND (reference sequence). V was pared by 4 bases and J by 2 bases, with 17 bases between. The CDR3 DNA reads TGTGCCAGTAGTACAATCCCAGGGGCGAGGAACTATGGCTACACCTTC. This codes for CASSTIPGARNYGYTF.

CDR3 sequence: CATRDSTYEQYF. In nucleotides, the CDR3 is TGTGCCACTAGGGACAGTACCTACGAGCAGTACTTC. The chain carries TRBV6-1 and TRBJ2-7; TRBD1 matches at 7 bases. The trim removed 10 bases at V and 2 bases at J, leaving 5 bases unmatched. This CDR3 region has 12 residues. The germline CDR1 and CDR2 sequences are MNHNS and SASEGT.

This chain connects TRBV5-4 to TRBJ2-1, with TRBD2 matching over 11 bases. CDR1 and CDR2 (germline): SGHNT, YYREEE (reference sequence). J was trimmed by 6 bases and V by 0 bases; bases with no gene match: 8. The length of the CDR3 is 17 residues. CDR3: CASSLDLAGGVVNEQFF. The CDR3 DNA is TGTGCCAGCAGCTTGGACCTAGCGGGAGGAGTTGTCAATGAGCAGTTCTTC.

V and J are TRBV5-8 and TRBJ2-1; 7 nucleotides match TRBD1. V shed 3 bases, J shed 4 bases, and the junction held 7 bases outside the gene matches. The CDR3 sequence is 15 residues long. In germline, CDR1 is SGHTS, CDR2 YDEGEE. CDR3 nucleotides: TGTGCCAGCAGCTCGGGACAGTTGATATACAATGAGCAGTTCTTC. Its protein is CASSSGQLIYNEQFF. The full variable domain, rest sourced from reference TRBV5-8 and TRBJ2-1, is EAGVTQSPTHLIKTRGQQATLRCSPISGHTSVYWYQQALGLGLQFLLWYDEGEERNRGNFPPRFSGRQFPNYSSELNVNALELEDSALYLCASSSGQLIYNEQFFGPGTRLTVL.

J is TRBJ2-3 and V is TRBV11-2, with 8 positions matching TRBD2. The CDR3 totals 17 residues. The germline CDR1 and CDR2 sequences are SGHAT and FQNNGV. V was pared by 1 base and J by 7 bases, with 13 bases of the junction left unmatched. CDR3 region: CASSLVGGSGSAYTQYF. The CDR3 DNA follows: TGTGCCAGCAGCTTAGTAGGGGGGAGCGGGAGCGCTTATACGCAGTATTTT.

This sequence joins TRBV2 and TRBJ1-5; 8 positions match TRBD1. Germline trimming cut 2 bases from V and 3 bases from J; bases unmatched to any gene: 3. Germline CDR1 is SNHLY and CDR2 is FYNNEI. CDR3 length equals 15 residues. The CDR3 is CASSERDRTNQPQHF. For the CDR3, the DNA is TGTGCCAGCAGTGAAAGGGACAGGACCAATCAGCCCCAGCATTTT.

The chain links TRBV19 to TRBJ2-3, with 7 bases matching TRBD2. CDR3 size: 15 residues. Germline V lookup: CDR1 LNHDA, CDR2 SQIVND (reference sequence). Germline trimming cut 0 bases from V and 2 bases from J; bases unmatched to any gene: 2. For the CDR3, the DNA is TGTGCCAGTAGTATAGATGCGGGAGCCACAGATACGCAGTATTTT. Translating it yields CASSIDAGATDTQYF.

The chain uses TRBV28 and TRBJ1-5, with TRBD1 matching over 8 bases. This CDR3 comprises 17 residues. The junction had 11 bases not matched to a gene; V was cut back by 6 bases and J by 1 base. The germline V gene encodes CDR1 MDHEN and CDR2 SYDVKM. CDR3 sequence reads: CASSSGTGLRSNQPQHF. CDR3 in DNA: TGTGCCAGCAGCTCCGGGACAGGTCTAAGGAGCAATCAGCCCCAGCATTTT. The whole variable domain, filled in from reference TRBV28 and TRBJ1-5, reads DVKVTQSSRYLVKRTGEKVFLECVQDMDHENMFWYRQDPGLGLRLIYFSYDVKMKEKGDIPEGYSVSREKKERFSLILESASTNQTSMYLCASSSGTGLRSNQPQHFGDGTRLSIL.

The chain couples TRBV4-1 to TRBJ1-2; the match to TRBD1 covers 7 bases. The CDR3 loop spans 16 amino acids. The V segment lost 1 base and the J segment 3 bases; nucleotides outside the gene matches: 8. CDR1 MGHRA and CDR2 YSYEKL come from the germline V gene. The CDR3 region is CASSQADRVGDYGYTF. In DNA form, the CDR3 reads TGCGCCAGCAGCCAAGCCGACAGGGTTGGCGACTATGGCTACACCTTC.